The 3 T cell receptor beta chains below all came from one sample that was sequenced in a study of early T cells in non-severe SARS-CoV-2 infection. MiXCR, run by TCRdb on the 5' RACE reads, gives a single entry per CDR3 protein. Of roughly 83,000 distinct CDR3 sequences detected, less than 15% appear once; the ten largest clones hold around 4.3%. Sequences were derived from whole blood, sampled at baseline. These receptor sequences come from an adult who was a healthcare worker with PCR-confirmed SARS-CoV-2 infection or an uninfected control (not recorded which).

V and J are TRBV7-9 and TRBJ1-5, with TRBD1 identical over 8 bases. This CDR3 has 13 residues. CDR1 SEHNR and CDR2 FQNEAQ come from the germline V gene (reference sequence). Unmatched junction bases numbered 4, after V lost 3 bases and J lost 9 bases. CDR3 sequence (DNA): TGTGCCAGCAGCTTGGACAGGGACTGGCCCCAGCATTTT. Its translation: CASSLDRDWPQHF.

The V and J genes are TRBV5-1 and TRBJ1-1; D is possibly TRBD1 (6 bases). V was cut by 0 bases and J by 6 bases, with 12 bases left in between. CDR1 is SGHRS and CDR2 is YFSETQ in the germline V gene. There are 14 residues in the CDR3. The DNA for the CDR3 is TGCGCCAGCAGCTTGGGGACAGTCAGACCTGAAGCTTTCTTT. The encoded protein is CASSLGTVRPEAFF.

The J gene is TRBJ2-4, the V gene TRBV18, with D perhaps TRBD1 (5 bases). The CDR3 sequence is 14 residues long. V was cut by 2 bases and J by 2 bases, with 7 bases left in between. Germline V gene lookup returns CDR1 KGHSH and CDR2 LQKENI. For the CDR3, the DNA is TGTGCCAGCTCACCAGACAGATCCAAAAACATTCAGTACTTC. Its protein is CASSPDRSKNIQYF.